The entry that follows covers one T cell receptor (beta chain) sequence. Per the original methods: Reference gene primers were amplified, and this amplification served to estimate nucleated cell counts. The table came from immunoSEQ multiplex PCR; TCRdb's copy has only in-frame clones and leaves some out. The V and J calls and clone size come from that table; D and trimming were worked out from the DNA. This sample carries under 250,000 clones, 70% to 90% of them seen once, and the ten largest clones take around 13%. The data were obtained in a study of blood T cell repertoires in COVID-19. About the study: Both acute and convalescent COVID-19 samples were obtained from the United States, Italy and Spain.

Germline V gives CDR1 LNHDA, CDR2 SQIVND (reference sequence). V lost 5 bases and J 6 bases, leaving 18 bases between the germline ends. This CDR3 contains 15 residues. Input material: peripheral blood. The chain carries TRBV19 and TRBJ2-3, with TRBD2 as a possible D gene (6 bases). This sequence was found in a human donor in a cohort sampled during active COVID-19. DNA for the CDR3: TGTGCCAGTAGTGCCTCGGGGGACGGTATCGATACGCAGTATTTT. This sequence encodes CASSASGDGIDTQYF.